The clone carrying this T cell receptor beta chain appeared many times. This record belongs to a study of patients and donors after allogeneic stem cell transplantation. TCRdb reprocessed the RT-PCR reads with MiXCR, giving one entry per CDR3 protein. The table includes roughly 940,000 distinct CDR3 sequences, more than 15% detected once. Material for sequencing was blood, either unsorted or a sorted T cell fraction (not recorded which). This sequence was found in a human donor who was either an allogeneic HSCT recipient or a stem cell or donor lymphocyte infusion donor (not recorded which). It is not recorded whose cells these are; they may come from a transplant donor.

CDR3 protein: CASSLIGDLSTDTQYF. In DNA form, the CDR3 reads TGCGCCAGCAGCCTCATCGGGGACCTTAGCACAGATACGCAGTATTTT. The chain employs TRBV5-1 and TRBJ2-3; D possibly uses TRBD1 or TRBD2 (5 bases each). Trimming shortened V by 4 bases and J by 0 bases, and 15 bases separated the two germline ends. This CDR3 is 16 amino acids long. Germline values: CDR1 SGHRS, CDR2 YFSETQ.